This note documents a single T cell receptor beta chain sequence. Its antigen remains unknown. These data are taken from a study of T cell repertoires in cytomegalovirus infection. Turning to the study itself: Recently identified HLA-C-restricted and well-studied HLA-B-restricted CMV epitopes were used. It can be stated that public TCR beta signatures indicated CMV infection as well as a matching HLA type.

The CDR3 is made up of 13 amino acids. V was shortened by 0 bases and J by 6 bases, with 9 bases between the two germline ends. Germline CDR1 and CDR2: ENHRY and SYGVKD. Points from the study as a whole: Within the response measured ex vivo, HLA-C-restricted CMV-specific TCR beta clonotypes were dominant. Based on cumulative public TCR beta family frequency, carriers of CMV plus the relevant HLA were identified.

Each CDR3 protein gets one entry after TCRdb re-called the reads with MiXCR. In the table there are some 590,000 distinct CDR3 sequences, around 40% of which are singletons. The sequences come from cultured PBMCs, collected from culture after CMV antigen stimulation. The chain carries TRBV10-3 and TRBJ2-7, with D possibly matching TRBD1 (6 bases). The TCR originated in a human donor in good health (CMV status not recorded). Some clones in this sample may be carry-over from other donors' samples. Written as DNA, the CDR3 is TGTGCCATCAGTGAGTCCACAGGGCCCGAGCAGTACTTC. Translating gives CAISESTGPEQYF.